A single sample gave rise to the 26 T cell receptor beta chains below, sequenced in a study of PD-1 blockade in classical Hodgkin lymphoma. Assay used: immunoSEQ multiplex PCR; TCRdb lists only in-frame clones, some missing. The sample holds 30,000 to 35,000 clones, roughly 82% seen once. No patient escaped relapse after autologous stem cell transplantation, and brentuximab vedotin exposure varied. This material consisted of peripheral blood mononuclear cells (PBMCs), taken at baseline. These receptors all stem from a human donor with classical Hodgkin lymphoma.

The genes are TRBV28 and TRBJ2-7; D may be TRBD2 (6 bases). V was cut by 3 bases and J by 12 bases, with 12 bases left in between. CDR1 is MDHEN and CDR2 is SYDVKM in the germline V gene. The CDR3 is 11 residues long. CDR3 DNA: TGTGCCAGCAGTTTCCGGGGGAAGGGGTACTTC. The encoded protein is CASSFRGKGYF.

The chain has TRBV7-3 and TRBJ2-7; 7 bases are shared with TRBD1. With 5 bases clipped from V and 2 bases from J, the junction kept 18 bases outside the gene matches. CDR1 is SGHTA and CDR2 is FQGTGA in the germline V gene. The CDR3 contains 18 residues. This chain's CDR3 is CASSAKRPGDSRPYEQYF. The CDR3 DNA reads TGTGCCAGCAGCGCGAAACGGCCCGGGGACAGCAGACCCTACGAGCAGTACTTC.

The V gene is TRBV7-7, the J gene TRBJ2-5; TRBD2 matches 7 bases. The CDR3 is made up of 15 amino acids. After removal of 5 bases from V and 2 bases from J, the junction contained 8 bases not matched to a gene. Germline loops: CDR1 SSHAT, CDR2 FNYEAQ (reference sequence). CDR3 DNA sequence: TGTGCCAGCAGCCTGGGAGGGGTTACTCAAGAGACCCAGTACTTC. Its translation: CASSLGGVTQETQYF.

The rearrangement uses TRBV7-2 and TRBJ1-6; D may be TRBD1 (6 bases). Germline loops: CDR1 SGHTA, CDR2 FQGNSA. This CDR3 region has 12 residues. V was clipped by 7 bases and J by 7 bases, with 8 bases between them. The CDR3 nucleotides read TGTGCCAGCACCACAGGGAATTCACCCCTCCACTTT. Translation gives CASTTGNSPLHF.

The chain has TRBV19 and TRBJ1-2; 9 bases map to TRBD1. With V trimmed by 9 bases and J by 3 bases, 17 bases remained unmatched. Germline-derived CDR1 and CDR2 are LNHDA and SQIVND (reference sequence). CDR3 length: 17 amino acids. CDR3 residues: CASNPITGGGGDYGYTF. CDR3 nucleotide sequence: TGTGCCAGCAACCCCATAACAGGGGGCGGTGGGGACTATGGCTACACCTTC.

The chain is built from TRBV6-5 and TRBJ1-6, with a weak D call TRBD1 (5 bases). CDR1 and CDR2 (germline): MNHEY, SVGAGI. The CDR3 loop spans 14 amino acids. V lost 3 bases, J lost 8 bases, and 11 bases lay in between. The CDR3 protein is CASSYSQGYSPLHF. In DNA form, the CDR3 reads TGTGCCAGCAGTTATTCCCAGGGTTATTCACCCCTCCACTTT.

The chain has TRBV4-2 and TRBJ2-2; D gene unclear. The V and J ends lost 7 bases and 1 base respectively, with 7 bases between them. Per germline, CDR1 LGHNA and CDR2 YNFKEQ. The CDR3 totals 13 residues. The CDR3 region has the DNA TGTGCCAGCACTGGGCAGAACACCGGGGAGCTGTTTTTT. Residues: CASTGQNTGELFF.

The gene calls are TRBV5-1 and TRBJ1-1; D unresolved. The CDR3 spans 17 residues. V lost 5 bases and J 0 bases, leaving 20 bases between the germline ends. Germline CDR1 reads SGHRS; CDR2 reads YFSETQ. CDR3 sequence reads: CASSSPDGDSMNTEAFF. CDR3 DNA sequence: TGCGCCAGCAGTTCCCCCGACGGAGACTCAATGAACACTGAAGCTTTCTTT. Full variable domain (remainder filled in from reference TRBV5-1 and TRBJ1-1): KAGVTQTPRYLIKTRGQQVTLSCSPISGHRSVSWYQQTPGQGLQFLFEYFSETQRNKGNFPGRFSGRQFSNSRSEMNVSTLELGDSALYLCASSSPDGDSMNTEAFFGQGTRLTVV.

This clone was recorded only once. V and J are TRBV4-3 and TRBJ1-4, with D uncertain. The germline gives CDR1 LGHNA, CDR2 YSLEER. The CDR3 length is 15 residues. V lost 2 bases, J lost 4 bases, and 11 bases lay in between. CDR3 loop: CASSQMGGVNEKLFF. The CDR3 bases are TGCGCCAGCAGCCAAATGGGAGGAGTTAATGAAAAACTGTTTTTT.

The J gene is TRBJ2-5, the V gene TRBV13, with 9 bases identical to TRBD2. The CDR3 consists of 19 residues. In germline, CDR1 is PRHDT, CDR2 FYEKMQ (reference sequence). Trimming removed 4 bases from V and 1 base from J; junction bases left unmatched: 16. The CDR3 spells CASSSSKASGVGGQETQYF. In DNA, the CDR3 is TGTGCCAGCAGCTCGTCAAAGGCTAGCGGGGTAGGGGGCCAAGAGACCCAGTACTTC.

This chain links TRBV5-1 with TRBJ1-2; 8 positions agree with TRBD1. With 4 bases clipped from V and 2 bases from J, the junction kept 1 base outside the gene matches. Germline CDR1 SGHRS, CDR2 YFSETQ. There are 13 residues in the CDR3. In DNA form, the CDR3 reads TGCGCCAGCAGCGGACAGGGCAACTATGGCTACACCTTC. This gives the protein CASSGQGNYGYTF.

The rearrangement uses TRBV2 and TRBJ2-1, with 12 bases fitting TRBD2. This CDR3 contains 16 residues. V was clipped by 5 bases and J by 8 bases; unmatched bases: 10. Germline V CDR1 and CDR2: SNHLY, FYNNEI. CDR3 in DNA: TGTGCCAGCAGTACCACTAGCGGGGGGCCTGGGGATGAGCAGTTCTTC. This sequence encodes CASSTTSGGPGDEQFF.

This chain uses TRBV18 with TRBJ1-1; a weak D match, TRBD1 (5 bases). This CDR3 comprises 16 residues. Germline V CDR1 and CDR2: KGHSH, LQKENI. Trimming took off 3 bases at V and 0 bases at J, with 14 bases between the two ends. CDR3 DNA: TGTGCCAGCTCACCTCGCGGGGGAGAGGTGAACACTGAAGCTTTCTTT. Its translation: CASSPRGGEVNTEAFF.

This chain links TRBV4-3 with TRBJ2-1; D tentatively fits TRBD1 or TRBD2 (5 bases each). V lost 3 bases and J 7 bases, leaving 19 bases between the germline ends. This CDR3 region has 16 residues. Germline V gene data show CDR1 as LGHNA and CDR2 as YSLEER. CDR3 region: CASSHVTGSGGNEQFF. Written as DNA, the CDR3 is TGCGCCAGCAGCCACGTAACAGGCTCTGGAGGTAATGAGCAGTTCTTC.

This chain uses TRBV18 with TRBJ1-5, with a possible D match to TRBD1 (6 bases). V was clipped by 6 bases and J by 0 bases, with 12 bases between them. Germline values: CDR1 KGHSH, CDR2 LQKENI. The CDR3 spans 15 residues. Here the CDR3 DNA reads TGTGCCAGCTCCGGGGGGCGTGTTAGCAATCAGCCCCAGCATTTT. It is translated as CASSGGRVSNQPQHF.

This clone was seen a few times. The CDR3 reads CASRGVGSYNSPLHF. DNA for the CDR3: TGTGCCAGCAGGGGGGTTGGCTCCTATAATTCACCCCTCCACTTT. The chain recombines TRBV6-1 with TRBJ1-6, with D perhaps matching TRBD1 (5 bases). CDR1 is MNHNS and CDR2 is SASEGT in the germline V gene. V lost 6 bases and J lost 0, with 9 bases in between. This CDR3 is built from 15 residues.

V usage is TRBV5-4 and J usage is TRBJ2-5; 11 nucleotides line up with TRBD2. V lost 0 bases, J lost 4 bases, and 2 bases stayed unmatched. The CDR3 has 15 residues. In germline, CDR1 is SGHNT, CDR2 YYREEE (reference sequence). The CDR3 nucleotides are TGTGCCAGCAGCTTGGTCCTAGCGGGGGGAGAGACCCAGTACTTC. It specifies CASSLVLAGGETQYF.

The V call is TRBV6-1, the J call TRBJ1-1; 8 positions agree with TRBD1. The CDR3 is 12 residues long. V lost 2 bases, J lost 11 bases, and 4 bases stayed unmatched. The germline V gene encodes CDR1 MNHNS and CDR2 SASEGT. CDR3: CASSEQGALAFF. The DNA of the CDR3 is TGTGCCAGCAGTGAACAGGGGGCACTGGCTTTCTTT.

The gene calls are TRBV18 and TRBJ2-7; 7 bases match TRBD1. This CDR3 contains 16 residues. V was clipped by 4 bases and J by 0 bases; unmatched bases: 9. The V gene's germline CDR1 is KGHSH and CDR2 LQKENI. Here the CDR3 DNA reads TGTGCCAGCTCACTAGGTACAGGGGCGAACTCCTACGAGCAGTACTTC. This translates into CASSLGTGANSYEQYF.

The chain employs TRBV27 and TRBJ2-1; TRBD1 is a possible D gene (5 bases). This CDR3 is 14 amino acids long. The germline gives CDR1 MNHEY, CDR2 SMNVEV (reference sequence). Trimming shortened V by 1 base and J by 5 bases, and 9 bases separated the two germline ends. The CDR3 coding sequence is TGTGCCAGCAGTTTATGGGGCATGGACAATGAGCAGTTCTTC. Amino acids: CASSLWGMDNEQFF.

The V gene is TRBV18, the J gene TRBJ2-1, with 13 nucleotides matching TRBD2. Unmatched junction bases numbered 12, after V lost 2 bases and J lost 8 bases. The CDR3 runs 18 residues. Germline V CDR1 and CDR2: KGHSH, LQKENI. The CDR3 loop reads CASSPTWTSGGEPHEQFF. CDR3 coding DNA: TGTGCCAGCTCACCAACCTGGACTAGCGGGGGTGAGCCCCATGAGCAGTTCTTC.

The chain links TRBV5-1 to TRBJ2-5; 12 bases line up with TRBD1. CDR1 and CDR2 (germline): SGHRS, YFSETQ. The junction had 6 bases not matched to a gene; V was cut back by 1 base and J by 5 bases. This CDR3 has 16 amino acids. Written as DNA, the CDR3 is TGCGCCAGCAGCTTGTCGGGACAGGGGGCGAGGGAGACCCAGTACTTC. Protein product: CASSLSGQGARETQYF.

The chain has TRBV2 and TRBJ1-4, with D possibly matching TRBD1 (5 bases). Germline lookup yields CDR1 SNHLY and CDR2 FYNNEI. This CDR3 is 14 amino acids long. Trimming stripped 2 bases from V and 12 bases from J, with 16 bases between. As DNA, the CDR3 is TGTGCCAGCAGTGAATCGCAGGGAATGAACCAACTGTTTTTT. Its translation is CASSESQGMNQLFF.

The chain links TRBV5-5 to TRBJ1-4, with D hard to call. The CDR3 sequence is 14 residues long. The germline V gene has CDR1 SGHKS and CDR2 YYEKEE (reference sequence). Trimming stripped 4 bases from V and 14 bases from J, with 21 bases between. CDR3 loop: CASSPWGSTQYLFF. The CDR3, as DNA: TGTGCCAGCAGCCCGTGGGGTTCAACCCAGTACCTGTTTTTT.

The rearrangement uses TRBV19 and TRBJ2-3; 7 bases are shared with TRBD1. V lost 5 bases to trimming and J lost 4 bases; unmatched junction nucleotides: 3. The germline CDR1 and CDR2 sequences are LNHDA and SQIVND (reference sequence). This CDR3 is built from 13 residues. This CDR3 reads CASSETGADTQYF. The CDR3 DNA sequence: TGTGCCAGTAGTGAAACAGGGGCAGATACGCAGTATTTT.

This CDR3 is CASSYDPGGPGKLFF. Here the CDR3 DNA reads TGTGCCAGCAGTTACGACCCGGGGGGCCCAGGAAAACTGTTTTTT. This rearrangement joins TRBV6-5 to TRBJ1-4; weak D call: TRBD1 (6 bases). The CDR3 spans 15 residues. Germline assignment: CDR1 MNHEY and CDR2 SVGAGI. With 2 bases removed from V and 10 bases from J, the gap between germline ends came to 17 bases.